This T cell receptor beta chain was documented in a study of CD8 T cells in ankylosing spondylitis. Study-level findings and limits: Reactive arthritis synovial fluid and blood were previously reported to contain some motif variants. Apparently characteristic of ankylosing spondylitis blood was a TCR beta motif (eight highly homologous variants). Clones linked to disease were reported to show significant enrichment in matched ankylosing spondylitis synovial fluid.

Concerning this clonotype itself: Its antigen remains unidentified.

The CDR3 extends over 15 amino acids. Looked up from germline, CDR1 is LGHDT and CDR2 is YNNKEL (reference sequence). The V and J ends lost 5 bases and 2 bases respectively, with 16 bases between them. The TCR beta libraries were generated through quantitative 5'-RACE incorporating molecular barcodes. TCRdb reanalysed the 5' RACE reads using MiXCR and keeps one entry per CDR3 protein. The table lists some 200,000 distinct CDR3 sequences, over 10% of them singletons, with more than 15% in the top ten. The chain joins TRBV3-1 to TRBJ2-7; a weak D match, TRBD2 (5 bases). The sample comprised blood, either unsorted or a sorted T cell fraction (not recorded which). This TCR came from a male donor with ankylosing spondylitis or in good health (not recorded which). The chain's CDR3 is CASSAPGFPPYEQYF. The CDR3 coding sequence is TGTGCCAGCAGCGCTCCGGGATTCCCCCCCTACGAGCAGTACTTC.